This T cell receptor (beta chain) was captured in a study of blood T cell repertoires in COVID-19. TCRdb's table, derived via immunoSEQ multiplex PCR, lists solely in-frame clones and lacks some. Here the sample spans about 200,000 clones, around 85% being singletons. CDR3 length: 13 amino acids. The germline V gene has CDR1 SGHTA and CDR2 FQGNSA. V lost 5 bases and J 4 bases, leaving 11 bases between the germline ends. The chain employs TRBV7-2 and TRBJ2-5; maybe TRBD2 (5 bases). The TCR sequence derives from a woman between 70 and 85 years old with acute or convalescent COVID-19. Sequencing input: peripheral blood. The CDR3 nucleotides read TGTGCCAGCAGCCGCCCCGGAGGAGAGACCCAGTACTTC. This encodes CASSRPGGETQYF.